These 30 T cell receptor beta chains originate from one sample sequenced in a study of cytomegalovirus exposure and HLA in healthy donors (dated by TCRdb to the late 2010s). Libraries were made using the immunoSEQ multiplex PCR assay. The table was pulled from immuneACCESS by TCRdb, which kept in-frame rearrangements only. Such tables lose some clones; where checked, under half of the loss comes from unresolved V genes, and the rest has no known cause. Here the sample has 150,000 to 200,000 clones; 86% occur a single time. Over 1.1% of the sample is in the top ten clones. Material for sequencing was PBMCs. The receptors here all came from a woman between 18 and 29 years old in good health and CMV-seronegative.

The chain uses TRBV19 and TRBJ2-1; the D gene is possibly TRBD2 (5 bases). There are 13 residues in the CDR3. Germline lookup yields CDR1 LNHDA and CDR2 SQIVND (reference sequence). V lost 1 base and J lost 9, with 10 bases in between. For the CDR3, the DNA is TGTGCCAGTAGTATAGTTGAGGGATCTGAGCAGTTCTTC. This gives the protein CASSIVEGSEQFF.

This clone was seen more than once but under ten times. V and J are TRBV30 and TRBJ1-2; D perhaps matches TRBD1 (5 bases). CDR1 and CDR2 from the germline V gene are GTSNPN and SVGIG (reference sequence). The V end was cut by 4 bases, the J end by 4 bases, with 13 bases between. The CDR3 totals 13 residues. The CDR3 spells CAWTLRRGYGYTF. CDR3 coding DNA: TGTGCCTGGACGTTGAGGAGGGGCTATGGCTACACCTTC.

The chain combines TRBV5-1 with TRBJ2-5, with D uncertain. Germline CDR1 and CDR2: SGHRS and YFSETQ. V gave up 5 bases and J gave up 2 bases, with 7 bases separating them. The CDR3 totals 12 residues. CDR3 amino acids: CASRTGQETQYF. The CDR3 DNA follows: TGCGCCAGCAGAACCGGTCAAGAGACCCAGTACTTC.

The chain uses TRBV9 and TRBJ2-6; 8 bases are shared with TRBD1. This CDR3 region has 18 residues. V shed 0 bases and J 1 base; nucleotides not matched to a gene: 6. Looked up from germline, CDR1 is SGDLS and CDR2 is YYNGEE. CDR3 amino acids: CASSVAPQGASGANVLTF. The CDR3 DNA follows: TGTGCCAGCAGCGTAGCCCCCCAGGGGGCATCTGGGGCCAACGTCCTGACTTTC.

CDR3 amino acids: CASSQDLGHGYTF. The CDR3, as DNA: TGTGCCAGCAGCCAAGATTTGGGACACGGCTACACCTTC. This chain uses TRBV14 with TRBJ1-2, with D possibly matching TRBD1 (6 bases). This CDR3 comprises 13 residues. Trimming shortened V by 0 bases and J by 8 bases, and 10 bases separated the two germline ends. CDR1 and CDR2 (germline): SGHDN, FVKESK.

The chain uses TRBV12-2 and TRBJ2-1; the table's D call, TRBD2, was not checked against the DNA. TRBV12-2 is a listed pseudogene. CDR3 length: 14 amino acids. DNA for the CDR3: TGTGCAAGTCGCCAGAGCGGGCTATACAATGAGCAGTTCTTC. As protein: CASRQSGLYNEQFF.

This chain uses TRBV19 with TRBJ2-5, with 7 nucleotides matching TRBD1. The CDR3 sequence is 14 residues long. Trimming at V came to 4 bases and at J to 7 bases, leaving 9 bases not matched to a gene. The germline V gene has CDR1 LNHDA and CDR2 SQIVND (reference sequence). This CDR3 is CASSRTGDHGTQYF. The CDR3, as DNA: TGTGCCAGTAGTAGGACAGGAGACCACGGGACCCAGTACTTC.

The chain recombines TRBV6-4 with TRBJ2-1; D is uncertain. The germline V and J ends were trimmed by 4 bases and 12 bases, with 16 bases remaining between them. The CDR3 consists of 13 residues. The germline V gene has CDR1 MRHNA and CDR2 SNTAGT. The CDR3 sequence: CASSARGSAPQFF. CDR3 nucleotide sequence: TGTGCCAGCAGTGCAAGAGGTTCGGCCCCGCAGTTCTTC.

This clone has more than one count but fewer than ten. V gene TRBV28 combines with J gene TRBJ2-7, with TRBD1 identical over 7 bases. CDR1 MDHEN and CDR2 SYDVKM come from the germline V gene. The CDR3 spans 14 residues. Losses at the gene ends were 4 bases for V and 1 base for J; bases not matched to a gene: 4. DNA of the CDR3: TGTGCCAGCAGTTCAGGGGACAGATCCTACGAGCAGTACTTC. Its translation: CASSSGDRSYEQYF. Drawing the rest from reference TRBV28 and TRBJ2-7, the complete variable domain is DVKVTQSSRYLVKRTGEKVFLECVQDMDHENMFWYRQDPGLGLRLIYFSYDVKMKEKGDIPEGYSVSREKKERFSLILESASTNQTSMYLCASSSGDRSYEQYFGPGTRLTVT.

Here the CDR3 reads CASSFGQDTDTQYF. The CDR3 DNA follows: TGCGCCAGCAGCTTTGGACAAGACACAGATACGCAGTATTTT. This rearrangement joins TRBV5-1 to TRBJ2-3; maybe TRBD1 (5 bases). The CDR3 is 14 residues long. V shed 2 bases and J shed 2 bases, with 9 bases lying between them. Germline assignment: CDR1 SGHRS and CDR2 YFSETQ.

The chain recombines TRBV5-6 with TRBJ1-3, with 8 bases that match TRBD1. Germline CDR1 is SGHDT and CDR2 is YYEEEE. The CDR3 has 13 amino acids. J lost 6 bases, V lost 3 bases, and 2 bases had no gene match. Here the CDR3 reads CASSSDRANTIYF. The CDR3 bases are TGTGCCAGCAGCTCGGACAGGGCAAACACCATATATTTT. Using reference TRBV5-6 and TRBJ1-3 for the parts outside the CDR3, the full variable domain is DAGVTQSPTHLIKTRGQQVTLRCSPKSGHDTVSWYQQALGQGPQFIFQYYEEEERQRGNFPDRFSGHQFPNYSSELNVNALLLGDSALYLCASSSDRANTIYFGEGSWLTVV.

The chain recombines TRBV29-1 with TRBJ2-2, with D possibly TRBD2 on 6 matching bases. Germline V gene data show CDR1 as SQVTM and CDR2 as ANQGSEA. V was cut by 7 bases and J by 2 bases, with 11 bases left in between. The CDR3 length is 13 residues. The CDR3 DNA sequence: TGCAGCGGGAGGGCCTTCAACACCGGGGAGCTGTTTTTT. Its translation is CSGRAFNTGELFF.

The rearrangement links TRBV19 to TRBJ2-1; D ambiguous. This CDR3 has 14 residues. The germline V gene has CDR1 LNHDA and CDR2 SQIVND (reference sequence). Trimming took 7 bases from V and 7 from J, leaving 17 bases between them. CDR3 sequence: CASKEAGNRNEQFF. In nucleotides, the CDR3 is TGTGCCAGTAAAGAGGCCGGTAATAGGAATGAGCAGTTCTTC.

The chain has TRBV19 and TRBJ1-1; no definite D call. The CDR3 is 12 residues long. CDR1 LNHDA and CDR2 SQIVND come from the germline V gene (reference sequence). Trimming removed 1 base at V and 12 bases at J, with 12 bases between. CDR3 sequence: CASSIGRGVTFF. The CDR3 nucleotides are TGTGCCAGTAGTATAGGCCGAGGAGTGACTTTCTTT.

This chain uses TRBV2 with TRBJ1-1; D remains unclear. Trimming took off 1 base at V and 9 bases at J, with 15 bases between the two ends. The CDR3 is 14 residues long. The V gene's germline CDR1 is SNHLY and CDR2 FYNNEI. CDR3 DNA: TGTGCCAGCAGTGAAGTTGCAGGAGGTACTCAAGCTTTCTTT. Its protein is CASSEVAGGTQAFF.

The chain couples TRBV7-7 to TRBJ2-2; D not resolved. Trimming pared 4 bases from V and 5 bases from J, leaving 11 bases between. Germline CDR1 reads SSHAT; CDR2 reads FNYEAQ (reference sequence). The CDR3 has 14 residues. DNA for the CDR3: TGTGCCAGCAGCTACGCCGCTAGTACCGGGGAGCTGTTTTTT. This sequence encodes CASSYAASTGELFF.

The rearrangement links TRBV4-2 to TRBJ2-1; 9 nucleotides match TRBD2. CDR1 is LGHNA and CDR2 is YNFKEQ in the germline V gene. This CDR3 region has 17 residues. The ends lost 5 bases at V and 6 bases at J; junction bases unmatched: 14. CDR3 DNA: TGTGCCAGCAGCACCAGACTAGCGGCAAACCGGTCCAATGAGCAGTTCTTC. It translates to CASSTRLAANRSNEQFF.

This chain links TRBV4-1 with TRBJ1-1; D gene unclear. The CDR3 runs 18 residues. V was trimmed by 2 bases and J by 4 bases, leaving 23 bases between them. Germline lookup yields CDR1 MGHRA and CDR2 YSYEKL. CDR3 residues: CASSQLGSGDESGTEAFF. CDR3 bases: TGCGCCAGCAGCCAATTGGGTTCGGGTGACGAATCCGGCACTGAAGCTTTCTTT.

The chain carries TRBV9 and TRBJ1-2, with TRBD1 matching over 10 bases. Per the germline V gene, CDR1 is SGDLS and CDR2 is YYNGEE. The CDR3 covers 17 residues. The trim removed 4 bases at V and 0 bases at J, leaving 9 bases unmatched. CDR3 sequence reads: CASSPGTGDLPNYGYTF. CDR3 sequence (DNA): TGTGCCAGCAGCCCCGGGACAGGGGACTTACCTAACTATGGCTACACCTTC. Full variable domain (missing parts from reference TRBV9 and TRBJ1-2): DSGVTQTPKHLITATGQRVTLRCSPRSGDLSVYWYQQSLDQGLQFLIQYYNGEERAKGNILERFSAQQFPDLHSELNLSSLELGDSALYFCASSPGTGDLPNYGYTFGSGTRLTVV.

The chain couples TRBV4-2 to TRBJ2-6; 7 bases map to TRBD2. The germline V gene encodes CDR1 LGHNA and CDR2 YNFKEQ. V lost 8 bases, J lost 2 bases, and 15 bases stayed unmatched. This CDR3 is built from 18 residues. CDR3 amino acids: CASALPSGGSTGANVLTF. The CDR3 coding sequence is TGTGCCAGCGCCCTCCCGTCCGGGGGGAGTACTGGGGCCAACGTCCTGACTTTC.

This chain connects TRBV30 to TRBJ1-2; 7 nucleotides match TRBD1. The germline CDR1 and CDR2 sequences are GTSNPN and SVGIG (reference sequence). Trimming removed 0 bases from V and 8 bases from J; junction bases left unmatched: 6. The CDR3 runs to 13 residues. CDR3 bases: TGTGCCTGGAGTGTGAAGGGGGCTGGAGGCTACACCTTC. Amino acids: CAWSVKGAGGYTF.

The CDR3 region is CSVVRGQRSLEQYF. The CDR3 region has the DNA TGCAGCGTTGTTAGGGGACAGCGATCTTTAGAGCAGTACTTC. The V and J genes are TRBV29-1 and TRBJ2-7; 7 positions agree with TRBD1. The CDR3 spans 14 residues. The junction had 13 bases not matched to a gene; V was cut back by 4 bases and J by 7 bases. CDR1 SQVTM and CDR2 ANQGSEA come from the germline V gene.

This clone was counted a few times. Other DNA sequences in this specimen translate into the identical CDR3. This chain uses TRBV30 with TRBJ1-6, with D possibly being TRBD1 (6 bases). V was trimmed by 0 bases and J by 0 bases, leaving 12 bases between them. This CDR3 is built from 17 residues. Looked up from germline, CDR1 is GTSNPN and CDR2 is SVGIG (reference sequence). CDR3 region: CAWSVDRTSSYNSPLHF. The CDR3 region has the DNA TGTGCCTGGAGTGTGGACAGAACTAGCTCCTATAATTCACCCCTCCACTTT.

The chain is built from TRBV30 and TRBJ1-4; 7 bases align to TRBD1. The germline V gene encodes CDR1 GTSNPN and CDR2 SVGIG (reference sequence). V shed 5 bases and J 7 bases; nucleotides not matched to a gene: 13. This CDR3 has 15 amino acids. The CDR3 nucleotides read TGTGCCTGGGAAGAGCCGGGGACAGAGAGTGAAAAACTGTTTTTT. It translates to CAWEEPGTESEKLFF.

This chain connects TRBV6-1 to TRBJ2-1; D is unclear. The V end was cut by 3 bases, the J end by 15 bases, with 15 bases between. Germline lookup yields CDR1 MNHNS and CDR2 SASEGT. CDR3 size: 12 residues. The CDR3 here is CASSDPSPPLFF. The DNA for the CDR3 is TGTGCCAGCAGTGATCCTTCTCCCCCTTTGTTCTTC.

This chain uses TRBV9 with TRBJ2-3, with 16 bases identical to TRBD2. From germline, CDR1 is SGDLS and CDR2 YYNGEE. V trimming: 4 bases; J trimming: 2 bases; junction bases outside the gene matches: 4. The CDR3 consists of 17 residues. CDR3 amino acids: CASSSGTSGRDTDTQYF. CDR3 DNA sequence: TGTGCCAGCAGCTCCGGGACTAGCGGGAGGGACACAGATACGCAGTATTTT.

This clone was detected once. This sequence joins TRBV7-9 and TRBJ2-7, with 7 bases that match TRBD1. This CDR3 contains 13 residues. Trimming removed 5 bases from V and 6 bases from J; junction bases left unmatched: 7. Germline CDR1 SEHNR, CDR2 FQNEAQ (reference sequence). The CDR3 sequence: CASSGDRALEQYF. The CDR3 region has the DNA TGTGCCAGCAGCGGAGACAGGGCCCTCGAGCAGTACTTC. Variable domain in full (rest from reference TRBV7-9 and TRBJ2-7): DTGVSQNPRHKITKRGQNVTFRCDPISEHNRLYWYRQTLGQGPEFLTYFQNEAQLEKSRLLSDRFSAERPKGSFSTLEIQRTEQGDSAMYLCASSGDRALEQYFGPGTRLTVT.

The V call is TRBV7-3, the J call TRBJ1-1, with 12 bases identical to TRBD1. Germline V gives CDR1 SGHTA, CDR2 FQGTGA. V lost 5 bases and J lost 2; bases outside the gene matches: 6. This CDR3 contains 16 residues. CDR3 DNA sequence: TGTGCCAGCAGCCCCCAAGGGACAGGGGGCAACACTGAAGCTTTCTTT. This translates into CASSPQGTGGNTEAFF.

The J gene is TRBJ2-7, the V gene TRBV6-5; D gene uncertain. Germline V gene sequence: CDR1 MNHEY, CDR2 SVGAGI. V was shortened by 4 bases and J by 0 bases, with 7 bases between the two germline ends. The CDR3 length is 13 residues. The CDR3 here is CASSLTTSYEQYF. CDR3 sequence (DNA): TGTGCCAGCAGTTTGACAACCTCCTACGAGCAGTACTTC.

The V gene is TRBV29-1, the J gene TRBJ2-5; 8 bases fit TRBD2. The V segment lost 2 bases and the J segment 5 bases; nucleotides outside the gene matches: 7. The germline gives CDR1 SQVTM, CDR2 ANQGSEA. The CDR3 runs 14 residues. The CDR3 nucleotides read TGCAGCGTTGAAACCCCGGGGGGGCGGGAGACCCAGTACTTC. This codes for CSVETPGGRETQYF.